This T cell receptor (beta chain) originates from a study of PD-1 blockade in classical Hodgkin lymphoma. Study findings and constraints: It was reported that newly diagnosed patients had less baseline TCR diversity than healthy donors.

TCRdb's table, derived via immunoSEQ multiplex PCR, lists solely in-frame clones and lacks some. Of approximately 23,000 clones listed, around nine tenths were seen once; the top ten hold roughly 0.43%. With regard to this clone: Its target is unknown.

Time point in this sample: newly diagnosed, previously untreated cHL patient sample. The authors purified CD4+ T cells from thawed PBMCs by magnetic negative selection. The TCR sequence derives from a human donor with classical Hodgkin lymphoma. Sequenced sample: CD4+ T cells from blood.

The CDR3 DNA follows: TGTGCCAGCAGCTTGGATGGGGCGGAGAACACTGAAGCTTTCTTT. Residues: CASSLDGAENTEAFF. This chain joins TRBV5-4 and TRBJ1-1; weak D call: TRBD1 (5 bases). Trimming took off 0 bases at V and 1 base at J, with 10 bases between the two ends. Per the germline V gene, CDR1 is SGHNT and CDR2 is YYREEE (reference sequence). The CDR3 consists of 15 residues.